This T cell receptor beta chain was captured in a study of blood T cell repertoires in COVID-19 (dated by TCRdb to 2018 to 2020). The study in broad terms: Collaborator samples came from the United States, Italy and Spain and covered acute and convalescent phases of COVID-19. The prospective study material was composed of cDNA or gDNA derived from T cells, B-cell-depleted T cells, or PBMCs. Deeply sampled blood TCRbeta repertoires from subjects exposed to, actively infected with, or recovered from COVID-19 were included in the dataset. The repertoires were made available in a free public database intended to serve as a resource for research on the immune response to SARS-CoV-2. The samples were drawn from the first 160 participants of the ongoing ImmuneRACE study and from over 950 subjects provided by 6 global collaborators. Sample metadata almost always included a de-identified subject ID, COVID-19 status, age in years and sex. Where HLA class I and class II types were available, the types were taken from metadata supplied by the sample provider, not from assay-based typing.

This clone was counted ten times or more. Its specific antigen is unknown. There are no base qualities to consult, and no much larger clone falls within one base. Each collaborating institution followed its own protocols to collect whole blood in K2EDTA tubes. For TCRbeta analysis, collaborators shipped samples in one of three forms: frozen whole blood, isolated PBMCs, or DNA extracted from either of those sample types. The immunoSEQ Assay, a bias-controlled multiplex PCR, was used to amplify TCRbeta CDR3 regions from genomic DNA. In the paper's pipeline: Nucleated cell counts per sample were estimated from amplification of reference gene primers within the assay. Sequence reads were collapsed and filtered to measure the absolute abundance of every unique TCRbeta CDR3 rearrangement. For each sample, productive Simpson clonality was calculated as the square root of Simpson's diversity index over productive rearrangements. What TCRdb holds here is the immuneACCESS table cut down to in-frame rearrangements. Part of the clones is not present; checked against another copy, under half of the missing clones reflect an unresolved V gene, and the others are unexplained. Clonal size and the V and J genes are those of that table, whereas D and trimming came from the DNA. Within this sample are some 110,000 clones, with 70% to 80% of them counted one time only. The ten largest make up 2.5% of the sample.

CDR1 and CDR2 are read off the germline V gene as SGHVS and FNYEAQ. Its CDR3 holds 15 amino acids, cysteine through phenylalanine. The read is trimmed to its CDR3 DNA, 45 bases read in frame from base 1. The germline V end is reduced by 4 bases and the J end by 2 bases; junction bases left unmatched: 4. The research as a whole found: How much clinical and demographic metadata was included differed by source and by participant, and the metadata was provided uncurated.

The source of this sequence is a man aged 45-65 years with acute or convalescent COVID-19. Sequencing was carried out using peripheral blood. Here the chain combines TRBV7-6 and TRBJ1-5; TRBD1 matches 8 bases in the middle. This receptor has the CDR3 CASSSGGEGNQPQHF. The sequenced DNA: TGTGCCAGCAGCTCAGGGGGCGAAGGCAATCAGCCCCAGCATTTT. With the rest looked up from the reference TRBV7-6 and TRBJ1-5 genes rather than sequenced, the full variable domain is GAGVSQSPRYKVTKRGQDVALRCDPISGHVSLYWYRQALGQGPEFLTYFNYEAQQDKSGLPNDRFSAERPEGSISTLTIQRTEQRDSAMYRCASSSGGEGNQPQHFGDGTRLSIL.